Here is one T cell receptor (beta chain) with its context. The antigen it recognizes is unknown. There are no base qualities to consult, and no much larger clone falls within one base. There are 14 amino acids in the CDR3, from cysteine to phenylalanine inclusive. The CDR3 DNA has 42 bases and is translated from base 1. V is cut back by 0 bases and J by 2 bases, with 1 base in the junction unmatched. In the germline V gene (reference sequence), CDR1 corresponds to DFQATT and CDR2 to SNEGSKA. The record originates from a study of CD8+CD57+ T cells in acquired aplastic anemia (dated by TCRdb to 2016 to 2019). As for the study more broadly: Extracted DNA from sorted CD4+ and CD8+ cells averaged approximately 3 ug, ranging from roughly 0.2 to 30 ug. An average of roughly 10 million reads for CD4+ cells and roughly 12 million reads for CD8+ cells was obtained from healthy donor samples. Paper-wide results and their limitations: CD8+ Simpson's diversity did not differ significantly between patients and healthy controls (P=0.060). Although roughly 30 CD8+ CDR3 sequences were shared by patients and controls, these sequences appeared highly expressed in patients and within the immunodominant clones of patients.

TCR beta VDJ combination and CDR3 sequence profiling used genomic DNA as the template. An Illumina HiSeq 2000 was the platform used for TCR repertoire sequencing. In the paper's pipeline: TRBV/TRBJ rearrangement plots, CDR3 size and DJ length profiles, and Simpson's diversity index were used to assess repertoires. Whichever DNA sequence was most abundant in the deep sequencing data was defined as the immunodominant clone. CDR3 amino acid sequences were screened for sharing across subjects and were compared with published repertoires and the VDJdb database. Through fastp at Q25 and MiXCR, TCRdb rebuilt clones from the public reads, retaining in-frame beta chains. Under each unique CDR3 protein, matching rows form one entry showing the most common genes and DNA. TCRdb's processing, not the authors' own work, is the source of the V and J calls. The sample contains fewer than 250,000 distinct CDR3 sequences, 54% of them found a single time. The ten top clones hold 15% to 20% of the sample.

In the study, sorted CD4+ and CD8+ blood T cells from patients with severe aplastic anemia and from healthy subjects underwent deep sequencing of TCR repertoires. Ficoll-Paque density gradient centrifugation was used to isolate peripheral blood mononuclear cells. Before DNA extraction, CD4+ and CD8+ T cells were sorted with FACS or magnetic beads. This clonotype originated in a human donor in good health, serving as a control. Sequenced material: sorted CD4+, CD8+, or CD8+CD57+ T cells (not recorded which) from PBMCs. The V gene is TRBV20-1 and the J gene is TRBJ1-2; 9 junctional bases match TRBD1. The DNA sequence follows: TGCAGTGCTAGAGAAGGGACAGGGAACTATGGCTACACCTTC. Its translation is CSAREGTGNYGYTF.